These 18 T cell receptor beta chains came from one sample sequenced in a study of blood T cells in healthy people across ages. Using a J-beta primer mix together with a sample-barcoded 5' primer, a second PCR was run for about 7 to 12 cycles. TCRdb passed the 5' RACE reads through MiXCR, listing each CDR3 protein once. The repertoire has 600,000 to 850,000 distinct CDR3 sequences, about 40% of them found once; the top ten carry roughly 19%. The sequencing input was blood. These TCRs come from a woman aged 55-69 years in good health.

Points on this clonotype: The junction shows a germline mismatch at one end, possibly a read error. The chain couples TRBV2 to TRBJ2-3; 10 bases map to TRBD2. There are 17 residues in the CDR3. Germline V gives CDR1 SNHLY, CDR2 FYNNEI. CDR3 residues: CPSSSQGLALPRDTQYF. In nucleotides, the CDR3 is TGTCCCAGCAGTTCCCAGGGACTAGCGCTACCGCGGGATACGCAGTATTTT.

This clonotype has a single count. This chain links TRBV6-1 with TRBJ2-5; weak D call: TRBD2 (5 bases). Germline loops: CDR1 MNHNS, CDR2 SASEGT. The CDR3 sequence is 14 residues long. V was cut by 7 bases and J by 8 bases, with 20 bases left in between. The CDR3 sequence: CASNALADSGTQYF. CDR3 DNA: TGTGCCAGCAATGCCTTGGCAGACTCGGGAACCCAGTACTTC.

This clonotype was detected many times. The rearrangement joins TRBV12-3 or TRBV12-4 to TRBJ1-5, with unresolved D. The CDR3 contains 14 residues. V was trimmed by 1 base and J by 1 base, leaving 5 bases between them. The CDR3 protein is CASSLVGSNQPQHF. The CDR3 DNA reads TGTGCCAGCAGTTTAGTTGGGAGCAATCAGCCCCAGCATTTT.

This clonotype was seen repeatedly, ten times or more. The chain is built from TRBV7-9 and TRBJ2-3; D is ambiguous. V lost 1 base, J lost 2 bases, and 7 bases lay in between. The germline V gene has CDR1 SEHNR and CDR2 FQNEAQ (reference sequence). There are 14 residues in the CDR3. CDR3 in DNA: TGTGCCAGCAGCTTAGTGGCGGACACAGATACGCAGTATTTT. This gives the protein CASSLVADTDTQYF.

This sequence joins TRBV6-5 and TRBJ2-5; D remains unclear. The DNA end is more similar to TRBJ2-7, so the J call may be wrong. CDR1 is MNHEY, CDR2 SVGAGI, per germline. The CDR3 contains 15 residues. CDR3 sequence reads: CASSYSASVSYEQYF. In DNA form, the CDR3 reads TGTGCCAGCAGTTACTCCGCGTCAGTTAGCTACGAGCAGTACTTC.

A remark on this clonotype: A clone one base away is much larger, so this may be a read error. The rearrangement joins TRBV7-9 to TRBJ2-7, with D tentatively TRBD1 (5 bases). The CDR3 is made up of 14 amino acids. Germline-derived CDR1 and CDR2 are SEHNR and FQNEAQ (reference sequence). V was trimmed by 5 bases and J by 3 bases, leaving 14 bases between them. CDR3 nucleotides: TGTGCCAGCAGCCCCCAGGGTAACTACTACGAGCAGTACTTC. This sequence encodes CASSPQGNYYEQYF.

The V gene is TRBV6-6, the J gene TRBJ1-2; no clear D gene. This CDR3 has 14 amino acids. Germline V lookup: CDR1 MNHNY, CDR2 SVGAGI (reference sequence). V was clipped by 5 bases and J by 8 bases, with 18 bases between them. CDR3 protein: CASSPKGLDRGYTF. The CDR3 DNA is TGTGCCAGCAGTCCCAAGGGCCTTGATCGGGGCTACACCTTC.

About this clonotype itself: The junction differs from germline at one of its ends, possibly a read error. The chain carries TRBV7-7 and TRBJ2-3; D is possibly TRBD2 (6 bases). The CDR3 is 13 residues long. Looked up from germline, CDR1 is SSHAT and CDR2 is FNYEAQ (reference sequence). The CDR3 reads CASSWGEAWAQYF. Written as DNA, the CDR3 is TGTGCTAGCAGCTGGGGGGAGGCTTGGGCGCAGTATTTT.

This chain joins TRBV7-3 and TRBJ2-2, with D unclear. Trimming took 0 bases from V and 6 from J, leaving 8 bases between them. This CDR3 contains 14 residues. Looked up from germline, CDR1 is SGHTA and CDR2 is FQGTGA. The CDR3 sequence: CASSLTRLAGELFF. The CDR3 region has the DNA TGTGCCAGCAGCTTAACGAGACTGGCCGGGGAGCTGTTTTTT.

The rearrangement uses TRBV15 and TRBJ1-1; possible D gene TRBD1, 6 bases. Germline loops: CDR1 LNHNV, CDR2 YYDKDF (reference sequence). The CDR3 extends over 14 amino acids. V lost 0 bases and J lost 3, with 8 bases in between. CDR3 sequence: CATSRDPGDTEAFF. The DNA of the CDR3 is TGTGCCACCAGCAGAGATCCAGGGGACACTGAAGCTTTCTTT.

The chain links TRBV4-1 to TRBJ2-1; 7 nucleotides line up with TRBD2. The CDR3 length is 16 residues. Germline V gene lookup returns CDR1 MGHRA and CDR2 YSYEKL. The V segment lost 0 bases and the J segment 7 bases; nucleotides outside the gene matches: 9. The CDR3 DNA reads TGCGCCAGCAGCCAAGAGCTTAGCGGGTTCTGGAATGAGCAGTTCTTC. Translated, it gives CASSQELSGFWNEQFF.

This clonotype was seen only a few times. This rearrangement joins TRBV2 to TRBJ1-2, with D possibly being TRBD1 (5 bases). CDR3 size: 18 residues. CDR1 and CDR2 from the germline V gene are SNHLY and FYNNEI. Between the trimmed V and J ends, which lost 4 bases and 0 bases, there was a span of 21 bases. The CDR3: CASSVKRDGDPANYGYTF. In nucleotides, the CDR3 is TGTGCCAGCAGTGTGAAGAGGGACGGAGATCCCGCTAACTATGGCTACACCTTC.

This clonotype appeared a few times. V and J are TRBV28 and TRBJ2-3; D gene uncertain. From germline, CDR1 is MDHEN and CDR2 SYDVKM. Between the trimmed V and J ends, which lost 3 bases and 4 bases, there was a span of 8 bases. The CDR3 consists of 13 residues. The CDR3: CASSFPLSDTQYF. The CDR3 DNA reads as TGTGCCAGCAGTTTTCCACTTTCAGATACGCAGTATTTT.

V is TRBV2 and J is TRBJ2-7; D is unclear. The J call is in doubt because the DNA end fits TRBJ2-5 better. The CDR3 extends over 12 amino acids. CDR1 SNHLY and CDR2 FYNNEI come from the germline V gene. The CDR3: CASSIGQRTQYF. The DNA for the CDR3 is TGTGCCAGCAGTATCGGCCAGAGGACCCAGTACTTC.

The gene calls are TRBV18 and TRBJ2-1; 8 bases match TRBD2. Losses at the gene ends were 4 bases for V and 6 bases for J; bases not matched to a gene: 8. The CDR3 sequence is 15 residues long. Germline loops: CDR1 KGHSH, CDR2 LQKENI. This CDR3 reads CASSQRETPVNEQFF. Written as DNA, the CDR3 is TGTGCCAGCTCACAGCGGGAGACTCCAGTCAATGAGCAGTTCTTC.

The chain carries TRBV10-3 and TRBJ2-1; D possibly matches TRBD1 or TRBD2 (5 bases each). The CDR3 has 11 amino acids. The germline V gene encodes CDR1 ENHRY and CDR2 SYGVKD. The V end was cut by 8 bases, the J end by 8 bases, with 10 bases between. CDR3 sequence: CAIRGEDEQFF. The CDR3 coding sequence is TGTGCCATCCGAGGGGAAGATGAGCAGTTCTTC.

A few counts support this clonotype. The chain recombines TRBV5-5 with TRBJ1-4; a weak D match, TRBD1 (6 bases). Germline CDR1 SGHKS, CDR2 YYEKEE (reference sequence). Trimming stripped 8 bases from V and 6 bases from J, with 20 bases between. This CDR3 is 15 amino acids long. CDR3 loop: CASSPPPGADEKLFF. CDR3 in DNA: TGTGCCAGTAGCCCCCCTCCGGGGGCGGATGAAAAACTGTTTTTT.

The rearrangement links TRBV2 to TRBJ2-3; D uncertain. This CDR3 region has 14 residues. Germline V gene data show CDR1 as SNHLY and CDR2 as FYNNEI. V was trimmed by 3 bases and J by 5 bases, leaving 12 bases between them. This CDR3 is CASSDRVVGDTQYF. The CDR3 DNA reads TGTGCCAGCAGTGACCGGGTGGTCGGAGATACGCAGTATTTT.